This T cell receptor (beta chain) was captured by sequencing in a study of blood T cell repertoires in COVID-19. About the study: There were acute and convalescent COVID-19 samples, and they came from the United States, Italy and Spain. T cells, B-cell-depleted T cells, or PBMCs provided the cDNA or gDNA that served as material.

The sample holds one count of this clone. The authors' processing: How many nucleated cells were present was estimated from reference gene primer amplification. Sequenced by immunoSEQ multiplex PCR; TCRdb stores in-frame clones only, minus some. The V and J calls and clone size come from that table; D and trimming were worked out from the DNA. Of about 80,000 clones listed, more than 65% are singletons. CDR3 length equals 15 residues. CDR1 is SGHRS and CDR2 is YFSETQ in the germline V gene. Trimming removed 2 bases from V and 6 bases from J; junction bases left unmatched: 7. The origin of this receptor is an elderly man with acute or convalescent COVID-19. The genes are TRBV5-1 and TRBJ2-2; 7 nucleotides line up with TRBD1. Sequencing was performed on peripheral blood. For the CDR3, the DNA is TGCGCCAGCAGCTTACAGACAGGGACGGCCGGGGAGCTGTTTTTT. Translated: CASSLQTGTAGELFF.